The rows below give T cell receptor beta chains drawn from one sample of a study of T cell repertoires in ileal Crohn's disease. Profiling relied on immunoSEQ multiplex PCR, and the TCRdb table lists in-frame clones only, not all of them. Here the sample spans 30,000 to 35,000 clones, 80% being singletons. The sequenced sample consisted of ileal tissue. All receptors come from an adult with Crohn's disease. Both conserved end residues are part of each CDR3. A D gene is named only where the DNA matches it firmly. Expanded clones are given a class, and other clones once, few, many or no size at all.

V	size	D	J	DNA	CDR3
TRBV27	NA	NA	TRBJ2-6	TGTGCCAGCCGGAGACTGCCCCTCGGGGCCAACGTCCTGACTTTC	CASRRLPLGANVLTF
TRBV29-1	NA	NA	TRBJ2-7	TGCAGCGCGTCGCTGGCTACAGGGCCTCTATACGAGCAGTACTTC	CSASLATGPLYEQYF
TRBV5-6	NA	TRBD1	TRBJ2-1	TGTGCCAGCAGCTTGTTCCGACAGGGGGCAGGCGATGAGCAGTTCTTC	CASSLFRQGAGDEQFF
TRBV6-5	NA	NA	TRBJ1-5	TGTGCCAGCAGCCCACTTGTCAGCAATCAGCCCCAGCATTTT	CASSPLVSNQPQHF
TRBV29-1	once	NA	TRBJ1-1	TGCAGCGTTGGTGGAGGAGTGAACACTGAAGCTTTCTTT	CSVGGGVNTEAFF
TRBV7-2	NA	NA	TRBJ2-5	TGTGCCAGCAGCTTAGTCCCCGGGTCCCTCCAAGAGACCCAGTACTTC	CASSLVPGSLQETQYF
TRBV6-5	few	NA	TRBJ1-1	TGTGCCAGCAGCCTTCAGATGAACACTGAAGCTTTCTTT	CASSLQMNTEAFF
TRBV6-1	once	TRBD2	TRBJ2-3	TGTGCCAGTACTCTAGCGGGAGGGAGCACAGATACGCAGTATTTT	CASTLAGGSTDTQYF
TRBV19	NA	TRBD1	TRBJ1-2	TGTGCCAGTAATACGGACAGGGGGCTTAATGGCTACACCTTC	CASNTDRGLNGYTF
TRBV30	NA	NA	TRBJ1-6	TGTGCCTGGAGTGTATCCCCAGACAGGACACCCCTCCACTTT	CAWSVSPDRTPLHF
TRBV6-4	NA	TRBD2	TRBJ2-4	TGTGCCAGCAGGACTAGCGGGGACATTCAGTACTTC	CASRTSGDIQYF
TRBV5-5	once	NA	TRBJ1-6	TGTGCCAGCAGCACGGCCCCGGGGGGGAGTTCACCCCTCCACTTT	CASSTAPGGSSPLHF
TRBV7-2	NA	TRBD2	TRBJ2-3	TGTGCCAGCAGCTGGGGGACTAGCGGGAGAGGCACAGATACGCAGTATTTT	CASSWGTSGRGTDTQYF
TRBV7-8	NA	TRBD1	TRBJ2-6	TGTGCCAGCAGCCCAACCGGGACAGGGGCGGGTGGGGCCAACGTCCTGACTTTC	CASSPTGTGAGGANVLTF
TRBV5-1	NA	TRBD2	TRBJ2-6	TGCGCCAGCAGCTTAATTAGCGGGAGGGAGATAGCTGGGGCCAACGTCCTGACTTTC	CASSLISGREIAGANVLTF
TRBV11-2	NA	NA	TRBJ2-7	TGTGCCAGCAGCACAGGGCAGGAGCAGTACTTC	CASSTGQEQYF
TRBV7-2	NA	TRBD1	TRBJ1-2	TGTGCCAGCAGCAGAGGAGGACAGGGGGCGACGGGCTACACCTTC	CASSRGGQGATGYTF
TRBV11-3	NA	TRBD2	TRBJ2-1	TGTGCCAGCAGCTTACGGCTAGCGGGGAGTTACAATGAGCAGTTCTTC	CASSLRLAGSYNEQFF
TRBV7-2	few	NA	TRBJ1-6	TGTGCCAGCAGCACATTGACGGGGAATTCACCCCTCCACTTT	CASSTLTGNSPLHF
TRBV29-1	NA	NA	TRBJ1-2	TGCAGCGTCCAGATTAACTATGGCTACACCTTC	CSVQINYGYTF
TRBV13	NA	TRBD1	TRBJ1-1	TGTGCCAGCAGCCTAGGGGGCCCTATGAACACTGAAGCTTTCTTT	CASSLGGPMNTEAFF
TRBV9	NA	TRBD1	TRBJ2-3	TGTGCCAGCAGCGTAGTACAGGGGGGAATAGATACGCAGTATTTT	CASSVVQGGIDTQYF
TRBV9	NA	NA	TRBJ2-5	TGTGCCAGCAGCGTAAACAGCGGGGAGACCCAGTACTTC	CASSVNSGETQYF
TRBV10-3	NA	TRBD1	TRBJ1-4	TGTGCCATCAGTGATCCGGGACAGGGAGATGAAAAACTGTTTTTT	CAISDPGQGDEKLFF
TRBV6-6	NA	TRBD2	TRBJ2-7	TGTGCCAGCAGTTGGCCTAGCGGGGGGTTAGACGACGAGCAGTACTTC	CASSWPSGGLDDEQYF
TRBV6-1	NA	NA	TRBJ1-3	TGTGCCAGCAGTGAAACCAGGTACACCATATATTTT	CASSETRYTIYF
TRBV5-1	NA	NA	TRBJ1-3	TGCGCCAGCAGCTCGTCGGGTGACGCTGGAAACACCATATATTTT	CASSSSGDAGNTIYF
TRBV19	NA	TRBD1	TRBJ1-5	TGTGCCAGTAGTATCCGAGGATCAAGACAGGGGTTTAGCAATCAGCCCCAGCATTTT	CASSIRGSRQGFSNQPQHF
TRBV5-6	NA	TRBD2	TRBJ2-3	TGTGCCAGCAGCTTGAGCGGGAGGGCTACGCAGTATTTT	CASSLSGRATQYF
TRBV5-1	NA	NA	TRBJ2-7	TGCGCCAGCAGCTTGGGCCTAGCCGGGTTATACGAGCAGTACTTC	CASSLGLAGLYEQYF
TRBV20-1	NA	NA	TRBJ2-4	TGCAGTGCCGGGGCCAAAAACATTCAGTACTTC	CSAGAKNIQYF
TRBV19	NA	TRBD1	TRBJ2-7	TGTGCCAGTAGTATTAGCCCCGGCACAGGGGACTACGAGCAGTACTTC	CASSISPGTGDYEQYF
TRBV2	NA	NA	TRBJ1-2	TGTGCCAGCAGCCTCCTAAGCGGCAGGCTAACCTATGGCTACACCTTC	CASSLLSGRLTYGYTF
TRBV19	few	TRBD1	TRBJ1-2	TGTGCCAGTATCATGAGGGGGCAGGGAGACTATGGCTACACCTTC	CASIMRGQGDYGYTF
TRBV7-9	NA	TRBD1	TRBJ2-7	TGTGCCAGCAGCTCGGGACAGGGACCAGGGCTAGCGGCCTACGAGCAGTACTTC	CASSSGQGPGLAAYEQYF
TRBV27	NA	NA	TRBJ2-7	TGTGCCAGCCGGTTCAGGGGTGCCCACGAGCAGTACTTC	CASRFRGAHEQYF
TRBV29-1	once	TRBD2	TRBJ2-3	TGCAGCGGCGCCTTTGGGGGGGGTTGGCCAGATACGCAGTATTTT	CSGAFGGGWPDTQYF
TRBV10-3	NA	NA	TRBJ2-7	TGTGCCATCAGTCCACAGGGTTTCGACGAGCAGTACTTC	CAISPQGFDEQYF
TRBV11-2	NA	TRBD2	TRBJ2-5	TGTGCCAGCAGCTCTCTCCGACTAGCGGGAGGCCCGTACCAAGAGACCCAGTACTTC	CASSSLRLAGGPYQETQYF
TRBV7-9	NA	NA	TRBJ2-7	TGTGCCAGCAGCTTGGGGGGGCAGAAAAACTACGAGCAGTACTTC	CASSLGGQKNYEQYF
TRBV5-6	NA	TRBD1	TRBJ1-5	TGTGCCAGCAGTTATACCGGGACAGGCGGTGGGCAGCCCCAGCATTTT	CASSYTGTGGGQPQHF
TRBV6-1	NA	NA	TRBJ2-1	TGTGCCAGCAGTGAGATCTGGAGCTCCTACAATGAGCAGTTCTTC	CASSEIWSSYNEQFF
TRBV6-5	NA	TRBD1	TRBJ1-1	TGTGCCAGCAGTTCCGACAGGGGAAGCCCTGAAGCTTTCTTT	CASSSDRGSPEAFF
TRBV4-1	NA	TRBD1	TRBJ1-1	TGCGCCACCATAGGGGAATTGGGACAGGGGACGATTGAGTCTGGAAACACTGAAGCTTTCTTT	CATIGELGQGTIESGNTEAFF
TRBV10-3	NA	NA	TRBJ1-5	TGTGCCATCAGTGACGGGGGTTACAATCAGCCCCAGCATTTT	CAISDGGYNQPQHF
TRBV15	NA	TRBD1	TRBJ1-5	TGTGCCACCAGCAGATCCTCTGGACAGGTGGGTCAGCCCCAGCATTTT	CATSRSSGQVGQPQHF